Below, 2 T cell receptor beta chains from the same sample are listed, as sequenced in a study of blood T cell repertoires in COVID-19. Sequencing used immunoSEQ multiplex PCR; TCRdb keeps in-frame clones, though not all of them. The sample consists of about 330,000 clones, around 87% of them appearing once. Sequenced sample: PBMCs or T cells enriched from blood (not recorded which). These receptors originate from a woman in her 30s who had recovered from COVID-19.

The genes are TRBV11-2 and TRBJ1-1; 9 nucleotides align to TRBD1. J gave up 5 bases and V 1 base, and 11 bases lay outside the gene matches. Germline V gene data show CDR1 as SGHAT and CDR2 as FQNNGV. The CDR3 spans 17 residues. CDR3 in DNA: TGTGCCAGCAGCTTAGTTGGACAGGGGAAAGGGCGTACTGAAGCTTTCTTT. Amino acids: CASSLVGQGKGRTEAFF.

There are a few counts of this clone. CDR3 sequence reads: CASSRQDGETQYF. CDR3 DNA sequence: TGCGCCAGCAGCCGACAGGATGGAGAGACCCAGTACTTC. This chain connects TRBV5-1 to TRBJ2-5, with a possible D match to TRBD1 (6 bases). Trimming stripped 4 bases from V and 4 bases from J, with 11 bases between. Germline V CDR1 and CDR2: SGHRS, YFSETQ. The length of the CDR3 is 13 residues.